This entry describes one T cell receptor (beta chain). Antigen unknown. Here immunoSEQ multiplex PCR was the method, and the copy in TCRdb shows in-frame clones only, minus some. This sample has 950,000 to 1,300,000 clones, with roughly 75% found just once. CDR1 is KGHSH and CDR2 is LQKENI in the germline V gene. V lost 5 bases and J 4 bases, leaving 7 bases between the germline ends. CDR3 length: 12 amino acids. The data derive from a study of shared clonotypes between healthy human individuals. As for the study in general: Plates per donor: three CD4 naive, three CD4 memory, two CD8 naive, one CD8 memory.

Study-level findings and limits: Collection of samples was limited to blood; tissue repertoires likely differ. Clonotypes shared by all four donors outscored non-shared clonotypes in generation probability. Several donors showed sharing of approximately 5% of naive CD4 clonotypes.

This receptor was identified in a man between 18 and 29 years old in good health. The chain is built from TRBV18 and TRBJ2-3; tentative D call: TRBD1 (6 bases). Sample: memory CD4+ T cells sorted from blood. Subset in this sample: CD45RA-negative fraction. The CDR3 sequence: CASSTGSDTQYF. The CDR3 coding sequence is TGTGCCAGCTCAACAGGGTCAGATACGCAGTATTTT.